The 8 T cell receptor beta chains given below trace back to one sample, sequenced in a study of radiation and T cells in renal cell carcinoma (dated by TCRdb to the early 2020s). What this sample's time point label stands for: blood 2 weeks post-SBRT. Interpreted using the paper, the treatment or condition label stands for: 15 Gy SBRT to primary tumor, nephrectomy 4 weeks later. The method behind the library was the immunoSEQ multiplex PCR assay. What TCRdb holds here is the immuneACCESS table cut down to in-frame rearrangements. Part of the clones is not present; checked against another copy, under half of the missing clones reflect an unresolved V gene, and the others are unexplained. A total of 45,000 to 55,000 clones appear in this sample, approximately 80% of them only once. About 30% of the sample is taken by the ten largest. The starting material was blood, obtained from a patient whose treatment included radiotherapy and nephrectomy. The receptors shown here come from a woman in her seventies with renal cell carcinoma.

This chain joins TRBV6-5 and TRBJ2-7; maybe TRBD2 (5 bases). Per germline, CDR1 MNHEY and CDR2 SVGAGI. V was pared by 5 bases and J by 0 bases, with 11 bases between. The CDR3 totals 14 residues. The CDR3 DNA reads TGTGCCAGCAGTCCCGGACTGGGCTCCTACGAGCAGTACTTC. Its protein is CASSPGLGSYEQYF.

V gene TRBV18 combines with J gene TRBJ2-5; TRBD2 agrees at 7 bases. V dropped 11 bases and J dropped 5; count of bases not matched to a gene: 8. The length of the CDR3 is 12 residues. From germline, CDR1 is KGHSH and CDR2 LQKENI. The CDR3 DNA reads as TGTGCCTCAAAGGGAGGGCCGGAGACCCAGTACTTC. Protein product: CASKGGPETQYF.

V usage is TRBV6-5 and J usage is TRBJ2-1, with D tentatively TRBD2 (6 bases). CDR1 is MNHEY, CDR2 SVGAGI, per germline. Deletions cut 11 bases from V and 3 bases from J, with 14 bases between. The CDR3 totals 13 residues. The CDR3 reads CASGGTLYNEQFF. CDR3 coding DNA: TGTGCCTCTGGGGGGACTCTCTACAATGAGCAGTTCTTC.

A few counts support this clone. The chain is built from TRBV9 and TRBJ2-3; D gene ambiguous. This CDR3 spans 13 amino acids. Trimming stripped 3 bases from V and 0 bases from J, with 5 bases between. In germline, CDR1 is SGDLS, CDR2 YYNGEE. The CDR3 protein is CASSATSTDTQYF. In nucleotides, the CDR3 is TGTGCCAGCAGCGCCACTAGCACAGATACGCAGTATTTT.

This chain uses TRBV7-2 with TRBJ1-3; D not resolved. Trimming left V 8 bases short and J 9 bases short, with 14 bases between. CDR1 and CDR2 (germline): SGHTA, FQGNSA. The CDR3 sequence is 12 residues long. The CDR3 sequence: CASCLEVGTIYF. The DNA for the CDR3 is TGTGCCAGCTGCCTGGAGGTCGGCACCATATATTTT.

This clone was seen a single time. CDR3 protein: CASSPVYRGTKNIQYF. As DNA, the CDR3 is TGCGCCAGCAGCCCTGTTTACAGGGGAACCAAAAACATTCAGTACTTC. The chain combines TRBV5-1 with TRBJ2-4; the match to TRBD1 covers 7 bases. Germline assignment: CDR1 SGHRS and CDR2 YFSETQ. J lost 2 bases, V lost 4 bases, and 9 bases had no gene match. The CDR3 covers 16 residues.

The chain combines TRBV10-3 with TRBJ1-2; 9 bases fit TRBD1. The CDR3 consists of 18 residues. Germline CDR1 ENHRY, CDR2 SYGVKD. V was clipped by 6 bases and J by 5 bases; unmatched bases: 19. CDR3 in DNA: TGTGCCATCAGGGGATTCGAACTGGGACAGGGAGTTAAGTATGGCTACACCTTC. Translated: CAIRGFELGQGVKYGYTF.

This chain uses TRBV10-3 with TRBJ2-3; TRBD2 aligns across 14 bases. With 1 base clipped from V and 5 bases from J, the junction kept 8 bases outside the gene matches. This CDR3 is built from 18 residues. Germline assignment: CDR1 ENHRY and CDR2 SYGVKD. CDR3 nucleotide sequence: TGTGCCATCAGTGAGTTCCCGACTAGCGGGAGGGCCGGAGATACGCAGTATTTT. Amino acid sequence: CAISEFPTSGRAGDTQYF.